This note documents a single T cell receptor beta chain sequence. The data were taken from a study of blood T cell repertoires in COVID-19. Study at large: The study drew acute and convalescent COVID-19 samples from the United States, Italy and Spain. The cDNA or gDNA used as material had been derived from T cells, B-cell-depleted T cells, or PBMCs.

The CDR3 loop spans 13 amino acids. Germline V CDR1 and CDR2: LNHDA, SQIVND (reference sequence). Trimming removed 5 bases at V and 3 bases at J, with 9 bases between. Per the authors' pipeline: Amplification from reference gene primers served as the basis for estimated nucleated cell counts. Libraries were prepared by immunoSEQ multiplex PCR; TCRdb keeps only in-frame clonotypes and omits some of them. The V and J calls and clone size come from that table; D and trimming were worked out from the DNA. The sample records around 170,000 clones, 80% to 90% being singletons. Sequences were obtained from peripheral blood. This chain connects TRBV19 to TRBJ2-3; D not resolved. The TCR sequence derives from a man between 45 and 60 years old with active or convalescent COVID-19. CDR3 in DNA: TGTGCCAGTAGTTTTCAGGTTACAGATACGCAGTATTTT. It is translated as CASSFQVTDTQYF.